This T cell receptor beta chain appears in the sequencing data of a study of tumor-infiltrating lymphocytes in primary liver carcinoma. About the research overall: Roughly 3.5 to 8 million productive TCRbeta reads came from each sample, comparable across tissue types.

A primer in the constant region served to generate TCR beta cDNA from roughly 550 ng of total RNA. Generation of the TCR beta libraries relied on three nested multiplex PCR rounds using slightly modified ARM-PCR. Amplification in the first two PCR rounds was performed using TRBV1-TRBV30 forward primers and a C-beta reverse primer for approximately 10 cycles each. TCRdb used MiXCR to reprocess the multiplex PCR reads, holding one entry per CDR3 protein. The sample yields approximately 330,000 distinct CDR3 sequences, less than 75% seen once. The study's findings and limits: The difference in top-250-clone fraction between tumors and blood was significant, favoring tumors (p = 0.039).

In germline, CDR1 is SGHAT, CDR2 FQNNGV. This CDR3 has 15 amino acids. As concerns this clonotype: Its antigen is unidentified. At one end, the junction sequence differs from germline, possibly due to a read error.

Germline DNA was also extracted, while the blood RNA originated from unsorted whole blood. Treatment-naive at the time, the patients had chronic HBV infection. This TCR was sampled from a man in his forties with primary liver carcinoma and hepatitis B virus infection. The chain recombines TRBV11-2 with TRBJ2-1; 9 nucleotides match TRBD2. Specimen: peripheral blood. The CDR3 sequence is CTSSLSGGRAGEQFF. CDR3 sequence (DNA): TGTACCAGTAGCTTAAGCGGCGGGAGGGCCGGTGAGCAGTTCTTC. The variable domain in full, with the rest retrieved from reference TRBV11-2 and TRBJ2-1, is EAGVAQSPRYKIIEKRQSVAFWCNPISGHATLYWYQQILGQGPKLLIQFQNNGVVDDSQLPKDRFSAERLKGVDSTLKIQPAKLEDSAVYLCTSSLSGGRAGEQFFGPGTRLTVL.